This record looks at one T cell receptor (beta chain) sequence and its context. Its antigen is unidentified. This entry comes from a study of shared clonotypes between healthy human individuals. Across the study: Each donor had three CD4 naive, three CD4 memory, two CD8 naive and one CD8 memory plate. Findings of the study overall: In a handful of donors, about 5% of naive CD4 clonotypes appeared in common.

The investigators split CD4+ cells into a CD45RA+ naive subset and a CD45RA-negative memory subset. This CDR3 has 15 residues. Germline loops: CDR1 MNHNS, CDR2 SASEGT. Trimming cost V 1 base and J 0 bases, with 7 bases left between them. In the authors' methods: Junction-only sequences without quality scores were provided by ImmunoSEQ, so filtering was different. TCRdb's copy holds only in-frame clones and misses some; the assay was immunoSEQ multiplex PCR. The V and J calls and clone size were taken over from that table, and D and trimming were inferred from the DNA. The data show a few million clones, approximately 94% seen once.

The genes are TRBV6-1 and TRBJ1-5; the D gene is possibly TRBD1 (5 bases). This clonotype was obtained from a young man in good health. Sequencing was carried out using naive CD4+ T cells sorted from blood. Subset defined: CD45RA+ positively selected. The chain's CDR3 is CASSEGQISNQPQHF. CDR3 bases: TGTGCCAGCAGTGAAGGACAGATTAGCAATCAGCCCCAGCATTTT.